Listed below are T cell receptor beta chains from one sample, sequenced in a study of cytomegalovirus exposure and HLA in healthy donors. Here immunoSEQ multiplex PCR was the method, and the copy in TCRdb shows in-frame clones only, minus some. This table has some 270,000 clones, approximately 86% appearing once. Sequenced: PBMCs. The source of these receptors is a woman aged 18 to 35 in good health and CMV-seronegative. Each CDR3 is given with its conserved first and last residue. A D gene is named only where the DNA matches it firmly. Size is omitted from some rows. Given values are once, few, many or a class for expanded clones.

size: .; length: 18; V: TRBV7-6; D: TRBD2; J: TRBJ2-1; DNA: TGTGCCAGCAGCTTAGGCCCTAGCGGGGGGATCTCCTACAATGAGCAGTTCTTC; CDR3: CASSLGPSGGISYNEQFF
size: .; length: 16; V: TRBV5-1; D: TRBD1; J: TRBJ1-1; DNA: TGCGCCAGCAGCTTGGCCCTAGGACAGGCGTGGACTGAAGCTTTCTTT; CDR3: CASSLALGQAWTEAFF
size: once; length: 14; V: TRBV6-4; D: .; J: TRBJ1-2; DNA: TGTGCCAGCAGTGTTCAGGGGCTCGGCTATGGCTACACCTTC; CDR3: CASSVQGLGYGYTF
size: .; length: 12; V: TRBV27; D: .; J: TRBJ1-5; DNA: TGTGCCAGCAGTTTTCAGGGACAGCCCCAGCATTTT; CDR3: CASSFQGQPQHF
size: once; length: 15; V: TRBV28; D: TRBD1; J: TRBJ2-2; DNA: TGTGCCAGCAGTCCGGGACAGATGAACACCGGGGAGCTGTTTTTT; CDR3: CASSPGQMNTGELFF
size: .; length: 13; V: TRBV7-9; D: .; J: TRBJ2-1; DNA: TGTGCCAGCAGCTTAGGCCCAGTAAGTGAGCAGTTCTTC; CDR3: CASSLGPVSEQFF
size: few; length: 14; V: TRBV19; D: TRBD1; J: TRBJ2-7; DNA: TGTGCCAGTAGTTTGGGACAGGGGGCGTACGAGCAGTACTTC; CDR3: CASSLGQGAYEQYF
size: .; length: 16; V: TRBV4-1; D: TRBD1; J: TRBJ1-6; DNA: TGCGCCAGCAGCCAAATTGGACAGGGCAATAATTCACCCCTCCACTTT; CDR3: CASSQIGQGNNSPLHF
size: .; length: 16; V: TRBV28; D: .; J: TRBJ2-7; DNA: TGTGCCAGCAGTCCCAATTACGGTAGGAGCTCCTACGAGCAGTACTTC; CDR3: CASSPNYGRSSYEQYF
size: .; length: 16; V: TRBV25-1; D: .; J: TRBJ2-6; DNA: TGTGCCAGCACCCCGGAGGGGCAGTCTGGGGCCAACGTCCTGACTTTC; CDR3: CASTPEGQSGANVLTF
size: .; length: 15; V: TRBV4-1; D: TRBD1; J: TRBJ2-7; DNA: TGCGCCAGCAACCAAGAGGGCAGGGGGCTCCACGAGCAGTACTTC; CDR3: CASNQEGRGLHEQYF
size: .; length: 15; V: TRBV6-5; D: TRBD1; J: TRBJ1-2; DNA: TGTGCCAGCAGTTACGGGCGGCAGGGGGCTGATGGCTACACCTTC; CDR3: CASSYGRQGADGYTF
size: .; length: 11; V: TRBV27; D: .; J: TRBJ1-2; DNA: TGTGCCAGCAGTCGAGGCGATGGCTACACCTTC; CDR3: CASSRGDGYTF
size: .; length: 16; V: TRBV5-1; D: .; J: TRBJ2-6; DNA: TGCGCCAGCAGCCTAGACAGCCTCTCTGGGGCCAACGTCCTGACTTTC; CDR3: CASSLDSLSGANVLTF
size: .; length: 15; V: TRBV6-5; D: TRBD1; J: TRBJ1-1; DNA: TGTGCCAGCAGTTACTCAACCGGACAGGGGACTAAAGCTTTCTTT; CDR3: CASSYSTGQGTKAFF
size: .; length: 15; V: TRBV6-4; D: TRBD2; J: TRBJ2-5; DNA: TGTGCCAGCAGTGTAACGGGAGGGGGCCAAGAGACCCAGTACTTC; CDR3: CASSVTGGGQETQYF
size: .; length: 12; V: TRBV28; D: .; J: TRBJ1-2; DNA: TGTGCCAGCAGTCCCCTTTACTATGGCTACACCTTC; CDR3: CASSPLYYGYTF
size: .; length: 13; V: TRBV28; D: .; J: TRBJ1-2; DNA: TGTGCCAGCAGGCGAAACAGGGAAGGTGGCTACACCTTC; CDR3: CASRRNREGGYTF
size: .; length: 16; V: TRBV2; D: .; J: TRBJ2-7; DNA: TGTGCCAGCAGTGAAGGGTTGAGTAATTCGGGCTACGAGCAGTACTTC; CDR3: CASSEGLSNSGYEQYF
size: once; length: 14; V: TRBV5-8; D: .; J: TRBJ1-2; DNA: TGTGCCAGCAGCCGGGGGTTGGCTAACTATGGCTACACCTTC; CDR3: CASSRGLANYGYTF
size: .; length: 18; V: TRBV27; D: TRBD2; J: TRBJ2-5; DNA: TGTGCCAGCAGTTTGAGCGGACTAGCGGGAGGCCCTCGGGAGACCCAGTACTTC; CDR3: CASSLSGLAGGPRETQYF
size: .; length: 13; V: TRBV30; D: .; J: TRBJ2-5; DNA: TGTGCCTGGAGTGTAATCAGGGGAGAGACCCAGTACTTC; CDR3: CAWSVIRGETQYF
size: .; length: 15; V: TRBV19; D: TRBD1; J: TRBJ1-6; DNA: TGTGCCAGTAGTACGGACAGGGGAAACTATTCACCCCTCCACTTT; CDR3: CASSTDRGNYSPLHF
size: .; length: 13; V: TRBV29-1; D: .; J: TRBJ2-5; DNA: TGCAGCGTTGTTCGGGGGGCCGGAGAGACCCAGTACTTC; CDR3: CSVVRGAGETQYF
size: .; length: 16; V: TRBV27; D: TRBD2; J: TRBJ2-3; DNA: TGTGCCAGCAGTTTATCGAGAGCTAGCGGAAGAGATACGCAGTATTTT; CDR3: CASSLSRASGRDTQYF
size: .; length: 14; V: TRBV6-6; D: TRBD1; J: TRBJ1-4; DNA: TGTGCCAGCAACCGGGGACAGGGGGGGGAAAAACTGTTTTTT; CDR3: CASNRGQGGEKLFF
size: .; length: 11; V: TRBV25-1; D: .; J: TRBJ2-7; DNA: TGTGCCACTACCGGGGCCTACGAGCAGTACTTC; CDR3: CATTGAYEQYF
size: few; length: 12; V: TRBV7-3; D: .; J: TRBJ1-2; DNA: TGTGCCAGCAGAGATACAGGGTTAGGCTACACCTTC; CDR3: CASRDTGLGYTF